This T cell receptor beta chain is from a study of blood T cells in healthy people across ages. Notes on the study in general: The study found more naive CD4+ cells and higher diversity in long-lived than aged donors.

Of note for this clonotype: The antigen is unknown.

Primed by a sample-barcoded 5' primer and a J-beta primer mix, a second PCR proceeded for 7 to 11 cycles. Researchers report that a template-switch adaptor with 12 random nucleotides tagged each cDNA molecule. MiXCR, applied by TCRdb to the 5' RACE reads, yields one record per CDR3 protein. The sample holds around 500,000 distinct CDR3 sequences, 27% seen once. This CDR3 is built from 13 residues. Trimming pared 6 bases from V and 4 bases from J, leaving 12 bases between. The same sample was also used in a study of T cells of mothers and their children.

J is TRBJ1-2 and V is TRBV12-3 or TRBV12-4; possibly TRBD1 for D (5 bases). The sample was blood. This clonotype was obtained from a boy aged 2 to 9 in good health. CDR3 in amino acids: CASSRATSYGYTF. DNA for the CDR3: TGTGCCAGCAGCAGGGCGACGAGCTATGGCTACACCTTC.